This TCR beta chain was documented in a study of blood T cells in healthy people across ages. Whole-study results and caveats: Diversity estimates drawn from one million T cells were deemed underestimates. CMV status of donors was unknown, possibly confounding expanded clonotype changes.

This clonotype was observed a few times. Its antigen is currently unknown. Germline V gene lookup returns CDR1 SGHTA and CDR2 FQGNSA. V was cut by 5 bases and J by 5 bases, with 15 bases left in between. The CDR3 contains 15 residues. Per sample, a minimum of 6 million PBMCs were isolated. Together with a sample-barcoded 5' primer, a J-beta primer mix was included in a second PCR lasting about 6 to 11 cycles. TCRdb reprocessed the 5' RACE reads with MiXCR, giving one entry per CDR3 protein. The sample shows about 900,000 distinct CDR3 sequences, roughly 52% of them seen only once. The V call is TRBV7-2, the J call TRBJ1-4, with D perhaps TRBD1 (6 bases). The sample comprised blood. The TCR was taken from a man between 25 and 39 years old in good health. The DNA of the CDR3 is TGTGCCAGCAGCCCGGGACAAACTGGAAATGAAAAACTGTTTTTT. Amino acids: CASSPGQTGNEKLFF.